This T cell receptor beta chain is drawn from a study of T cell repertoires and HLA-DP antigens. Whole-study context: Transduced HeLa cells presented HLA-DP to CD4+ T cells.

V lost 3 bases and J 5 bases, leaving 16 bases between the germline ends. CDR3 length: 15 amino acids. The V gene's germline CDR1 is MGHDK and CDR2 SYGVNS. Clones were sequenced by immunoSEQ multiplex PCR, and TCRdb holds only the in-frame ones, with some missing. The sample carries around 90,000 clones, roughly 86% recorded once. For this clone: Its specificity is unknown.

The source of this sequence is a man between 50 and 59 years old in good health and CMV-seronegative. The genes are TRBV25-1 and TRBJ1-2; D uncertain. The sequencing sample was made of CD4+ T cells from PBMCs. The CDR3 spells CASSEILRELYGYTF. The CDR3, as DNA: TGTGCCAGCAGTGAGATCCTTCGAGAGTTGTATGGCTACACCTTC.